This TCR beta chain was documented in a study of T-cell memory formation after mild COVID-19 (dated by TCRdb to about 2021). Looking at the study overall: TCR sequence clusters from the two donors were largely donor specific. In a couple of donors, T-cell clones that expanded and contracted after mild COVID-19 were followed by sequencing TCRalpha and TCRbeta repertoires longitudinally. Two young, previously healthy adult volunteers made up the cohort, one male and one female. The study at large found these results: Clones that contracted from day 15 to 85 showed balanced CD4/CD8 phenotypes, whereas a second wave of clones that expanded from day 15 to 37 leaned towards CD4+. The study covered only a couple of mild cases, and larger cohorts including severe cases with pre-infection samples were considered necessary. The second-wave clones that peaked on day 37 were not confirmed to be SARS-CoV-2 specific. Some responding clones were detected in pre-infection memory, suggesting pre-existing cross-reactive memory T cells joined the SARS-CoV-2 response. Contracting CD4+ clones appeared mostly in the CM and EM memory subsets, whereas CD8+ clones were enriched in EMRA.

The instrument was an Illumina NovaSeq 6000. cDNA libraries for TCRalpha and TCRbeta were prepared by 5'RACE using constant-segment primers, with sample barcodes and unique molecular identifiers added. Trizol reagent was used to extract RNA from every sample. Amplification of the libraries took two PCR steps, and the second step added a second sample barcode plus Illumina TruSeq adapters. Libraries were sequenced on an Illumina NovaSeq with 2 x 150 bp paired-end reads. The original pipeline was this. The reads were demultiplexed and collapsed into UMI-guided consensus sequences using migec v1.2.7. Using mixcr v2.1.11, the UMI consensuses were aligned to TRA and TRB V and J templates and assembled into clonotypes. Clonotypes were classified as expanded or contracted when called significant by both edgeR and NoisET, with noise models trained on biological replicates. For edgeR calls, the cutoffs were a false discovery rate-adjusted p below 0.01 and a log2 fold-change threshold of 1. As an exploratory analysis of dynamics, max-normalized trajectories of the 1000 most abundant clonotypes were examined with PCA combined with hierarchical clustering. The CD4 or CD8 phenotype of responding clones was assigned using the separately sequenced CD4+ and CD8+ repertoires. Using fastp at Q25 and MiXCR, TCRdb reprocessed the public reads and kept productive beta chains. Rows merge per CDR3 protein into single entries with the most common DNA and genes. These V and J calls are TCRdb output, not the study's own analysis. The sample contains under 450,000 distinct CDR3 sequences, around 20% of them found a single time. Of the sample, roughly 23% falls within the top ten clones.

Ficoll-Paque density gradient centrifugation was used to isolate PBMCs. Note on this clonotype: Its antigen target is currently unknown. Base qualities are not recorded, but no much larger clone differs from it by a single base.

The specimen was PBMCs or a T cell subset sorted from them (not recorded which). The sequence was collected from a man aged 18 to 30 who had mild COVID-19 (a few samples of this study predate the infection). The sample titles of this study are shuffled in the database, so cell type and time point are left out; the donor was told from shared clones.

CDR3 sequence: CSVAPRHANYGYTF. At the DNA level, the sequence is TGCAGCGTTGCCCCAAGACATGCTAACTATGGCTACACCTTC. Rearrangement joined TRBV29-1 to TRBJ1-2, with an unclear D gene assignment. V lost 4 bases and J lost 0 bases; the stretch between them is 12 bases long. CDR1 is given as SQVTM and CDR2 as ANQGSEA, both from the germline V gene. From its cysteine to its phenylalanine, the CDR3 spans 14 amino acids. Left in the record is the CDR3 DNA by itself, 42 bases read in frame from the first base.